One and the same sample provided the 32 T cell receptor beta chains below, sequenced in a study of cytomegalovirus exposure and HLA in healthy donors. Measured with immunoSEQ multiplex PCR; TCRdb has only the in-frame clones, and not every one. The table has over 65,000 clones, 94% seen once. The sample comprised PBMCs. These receptors were obtained from a woman aged 18-29 years in good health and CMV-seropositive.

This clone was detected once. The chain has TRBV6-1 and TRBJ1-2; 7 bases align to TRBD1. Germline CDR1 MNHNS, CDR2 SASEGT. The CDR3 runs 15 residues. V gave up 9 bases and J gave up 0 bases; unmatched junction bases: 10. The CDR3 DNA reads as TGTGCCAGTAGCCGGGGACAGAGCTCTAACTATGGCTACACCTTC. It codes for CASSRGQSSNYGYTF.

V gene TRBV6-6 combines with J gene TRBJ1-2; a possible D gene is TRBD1 (6 bases). The germline V gene has CDR1 MNHNY and CDR2 SVGAGI (reference sequence). This CDR3 comprises 15 residues. V dropped 7 bases and J dropped 8 bases, with 23 bases sitting between them. The CDR3, as DNA: TGTGCCAGCACCAAGCCGGGACCCAGGGGTTCGGGCTACACCTTC. Amino acids: CASTKPGPRGSGYTF.

V and J are TRBV6-1 and TRBJ2-3; a possible D gene is TRBD1 (6 bases). CDR3 length: 13 amino acids. Germline assignment: CDR1 MNHNS and CDR2 SASEGT. V gave up 0 bases and J gave up 6 bases, with 7 bases separating them. The DNA of the CDR3 is TGTGCCAGCAGTGAAGCAGGGGGTGATACGCAGTATTTT. It yields the protein CASSEAGGDTQYF.

The rearrangement links TRBV6-5 to TRBJ2-7, with TRBD2 matching 9 bases. This CDR3 contains 16 residues. J gave up 5 bases and V 1 base, and 9 bases lay outside the gene matches. Germline loops: CDR1 MNHEY, CDR2 SVGAGI. CDR3: CASSYWGGRAFDEQYF. DNA for the CDR3: TGTGCCAGCAGTTACTGGGGCGGGAGGGCCTTTGACGAGCAGTACTTC.

The chain combines TRBV5-4 with TRBJ2-7; no clear D gene. The germline CDR1 and CDR2 sequences are SGHNT and YYREEE (reference sequence). The V and J ends lost 6 bases and 2 bases respectively, with 15 bases between them. This CDR3 has 14 amino acids. CDR3 amino acids: CASTPREAPYEQYF. The CDR3, as DNA: TGTGCCAGCACCCCACGAGAAGCCCCCTACGAGCAGTACTTC.

The chain links TRBV16 to TRBJ2-7; 7 nucleotides align to TRBD2. There are 14 residues in the CDR3. Trimming took 2 bases from V and 2 from J; bases not matched to a gene: 3. In germline, CDR1 is KGHSY, CDR2 FQNENV. CDR3 loop: CASSQTGGPYEQYF. For the CDR3, the DNA is TGTGCCAGCAGCCAAACGGGGGGACCCTACGAGCAGTACTTC.

This clone appeared once. The gene calls are TRBV6-1 and TRBJ2-2; D may be TRBD2 (5 bases). The V gene lost 4 bases and the J gene lost 4 bases, with 13 bases spanning the gap. Germline V gene lookup returns CDR1 MNHNS and CDR2 SASEGT. The CDR3 covers 15 residues. The DNA for the CDR3 is TGTGCCAGCAGTGGGCGTCGGGGATTCACCGGGGAGCTGTTTTTT. Translation: CASSGRRGFTGELFF.

Remarks on this clone: Additional DNA sequences in this sample encode the identical CDR3. J is TRBJ2-7 and V is TRBV5-6, with 8 bases identical to TRBD2. This CDR3 is 14 amino acids long. Germline V gene lookup returns CDR1 SGHDT and CDR2 YYEEEE. V shed 1 base, J shed 3 bases, and the junction held 3 bases outside the gene matches. DNA of the CDR3: TGTGCCAGCAGCTTGCGGGGGGGCTTCTACGAGCAGTACTTC. It yields the protein CASSLRGGFYEQYF. Drawing the rest from reference TRBV5-6 and TRBJ2-7, the complete variable domain is DAGVTQSPTHLIKTRGQQVTLRCSPKSGHDTVSWYQQALGQGPQFIFQYYEEEERQRGNFPDRFSGHQFPNYSSELNVNALLLGDSALYLCASSLRGGFYEQYFGPGTRLTVT.

The rearrangement joins TRBV2 to TRBJ1-1; D ambiguous. The ends were cut back, 2 bases at V and 7 bases at J, with 14 bases in the middle. The germline CDR1 and CDR2 sequences are SNHLY and FYNNEI. The CDR3 consists of 14 residues. CDR3 amino acids: CASSENVGGSEAFF. Written as DNA, the CDR3 is TGTGCCAGCAGTGAAAATGTAGGCGGCAGTGAAGCTTTCTTT. Looking up the rest from reference TRBV2 and TRBJ1-1 gives the full variable domain: EPEVTQTPSHQVTQMGQEVILRCVPISNHLYFYWYRQILGQKVEFLVSFYNNEISEKSEIFDDQFSVERPDGSNFTLKIRSTKLEDSAMYFCASSENVGGSEAFFGQGTRLTVV.

J is TRBJ1-5 and V is TRBV7-2, with no clear D. The CDR3 spans 15 residues. V lost 3 bases and J lost 0, with 9 bases in between. Germline CDR1 and CDR2: SGHTA and FQGNSA. The CDR3 region has the DNA TGTGCCAGCAGCTTGAGGATAAATAGCAATCAGCCCCAGCATTTT. It translates to CASSLRINSNQPQHF.

The chain employs TRBV27 and TRBJ1-1; 9 nucleotides match TRBD1. This CDR3 comprises 17 residues. V gave up 2 bases and J gave up 0 bases; unmatched junction bases: 7. The germline gives CDR1 MNHEY, CDR2 SMNVEV (reference sequence). In DNA, the CDR3 is TGTGCCAGCAGTTTAGGGGACAGGGCGGATATGAACACTGAAGCTTTCTTT. This sequence encodes CASSLGDRADMNTEAFF.

The chain uses TRBV7-6 and TRBJ2-1; 15 bases match TRBD2. The length of the CDR3 is 18 residues. V was clipped by 5 bases and J by 0 bases; unmatched bases: 5. The germline CDR1 and CDR2 sequences are SGHVS and FNYEAQ. CDR3 amino acids: CASSPGTSGGHSYNEQFF. CDR3 nucleotide sequence: TGTGCCAGCAGCCCCGGGACTAGCGGGGGGCACTCCTACAATGAGCAGTTCTTC.

The rearrangement links TRBV30 to TRBJ2-7; perhaps TRBD2 as D (5 bases). Germline CDR1 is GTSNPN and CDR2 is SVGIG (reference sequence). The CDR3 length is 11 residues. V lost 0 bases and J lost 12, with 12 bases in between. For the CDR3, the DNA is TGTGCCTGGAGTGTAGGTGGGAGCCGGTACTTC. Amino acids: CAWSVGGSRYF.

J is TRBJ1-1 and V is TRBV19; D possibly corresponds to TRBD1 (6 bases). The CDR3 loop spans 17 amino acids. Germline-derived CDR1 and CDR2 are LNHDA and SQIVND (reference sequence). V lost 5 bases and J 1 base, leaving 20 bases between the germline ends. The CDR3 region is CASSGNTGRLTNTEAFF. CDR3 in DNA: TGTGCCAGTAGTGGTAATACAGGGAGATTAACGAACACTGAAGCTTTCTTT.

The DNA of the CDR3 is TGTGCCAGCGGGGAGGGCACCGGGGAGCTGTTTTTT. Residues: CASGEGTGELFF. V and J are TRBV2 and TRBJ2-2; 7 nucleotides match TRBD2. Germline CDR1 and CDR2: SNHLY and FYNNEI. The V and J ends lost 8 bases and 4 bases, in that order; junction bases with no gene match: 1. The CDR3 is 12 amino acids.

This chain links TRBV27 with TRBJ2-1, with a weak D call TRBD2 (5 bases). Germline CDR1 reads MNHEY; CDR2 reads SMNVEV (reference sequence). CDR3 size: 12 residues. Trimming removed 6 bases from V and 7 bases from J, with 10 bases in between. The CDR3 loop reads CASRQLGNEQFF. For the CDR3, the DNA is TGTGCCAGCAGACAACTAGGGAATGAGCAGTTCTTC.

V and J are TRBV19 and TRBJ1-5; 7 nucleotides line up with TRBD1. The germline CDR1 and CDR2 sequences are LNHDA and SQIVND (reference sequence). The V gene end was trimmed by 5 bases and the J gene end by 4 bases; junction bases not matched to a gene: 5. The length of the CDR3 is 14 residues. The CDR3 loop reads CASSPGQPNQPQHF. CDR3 nucleotides: TGTGCCAGTAGTCCGGGACAGCCTAATCAGCCCCAGCATTTT.

This chain links TRBV2 with TRBJ1-2; unclear D gene. Germline V gene data show CDR1 as SNHLY and CDR2 as FYNNEI. V was cut by 7 bases and J by 4 bases, with 13 bases left in between. The CDR3 loop spans 13 amino acids. The CDR3 loop is CASTEEALYGYTF. CDR3 in DNA: TGTGCCAGCACCGAGGAGGCCCTCTATGGCTACACCTTC.

The chain is built from TRBV30 and TRBJ2-7, with TRBD1 matching 10 bases. Germline V gene data show CDR1 as GTSNPN and CDR2 as SVGIG (reference sequence). V lost 1 base and J lost 4; bases outside the gene matches: 7. This CDR3 comprises 15 residues. The CDR3 sequence is CAWSAGQGQLYEQYF. CDR3 bases: TGTGCCTGGAGTGCGGGACAGGGGCAACTATACGAGCAGTACTTC.

The chain joins TRBV19 to TRBJ2-1; 10 bases agree with TRBD2. Germline V gene sequence: CDR1 LNHDA, CDR2 SQIVND (reference sequence). Unmatched junction bases numbered 4, after V lost 4 bases and J lost 7 bases. This CDR3 spans 14 amino acids. The CDR3, as DNA: TGTGCCAGTAGTAGGCTAGCGGGAGCGAATGAGCAGTTCTTC. It yields the protein CASSRLAGANEQFF.

This clone was detected once. The J gene is TRBJ1-1, the V gene TRBV7-9; D unclear. The CDR3 is 11 residues long. V dropped 1 base and J dropped 8 bases, with 5 bases sitting between them. Germline values: CDR1 SEHNR, CDR2 FQNEAQ (reference sequence). The CDR3 coding sequence is TGTGCCAGCAGCTTAGTCAGGGAAGCTTTCTTT. Residues: CASSLVREAFF.

This chain uses TRBV7-9 with TRBJ1-1; 7 positions match TRBD1. The CDR3 has 15 amino acids. CDR1 and CDR2 (germline): SEHNR, FQNEAQ (reference sequence). The trim removed 3 bases at V and 4 bases at J, leaving 8 bases unmatched. CDR3 bases: TGTGCCAGCAGCTTGAGACAGGGAGGAAGCACTGAAGCTTTCTTT. This encodes CASSLRQGGSTEAFF.

The chain combines TRBV5-1 with TRBJ2-1; the D gene is possibly TRBD2 (5 bases). The length of the CDR3 is 14 residues. V gave up 5 bases and J gave up 0 bases, with 9 bases separating them. Germline V gives CDR1 SGHRS, CDR2 YFSETQ. The CDR3 loop is CASSRGSSYNEQFF. The CDR3, as DNA: TGCGCCAGCAGTCGGGGTAGCTCCTACAATGAGCAGTTCTTC. The whole variable domain, remainder taken from reference TRBV5-1 and TRBJ2-1, is KAGVTQTPRYLIKTRGQQVTLSCSPISGHRSVSWYQQTPGQGLQFLFEYFSETQRNKGNFPGRFSGRQFSNSRSEMNVSTLELGDSALYLCASSRGSSYNEQFFGPGTRLTVL.

This chain connects TRBV28 to TRBJ1-1, with D possibly TRBD1 on 6 matching bases. This CDR3 contains 14 residues. CDR1 is MDHEN and CDR2 is SYDVKM in the germline V gene. V was clipped by 5 bases and J by 4 bases, with 14 bases between them. The CDR3 DNA is TGTGCCAGCAGTCAGTTCGGACAGACCACTGAAGCTTTCTTT. Residues: CASSQFGQTTEAFF.

Notes on this clone: One junction end does not reproduce the germline sequence, and a read error may be involved. V gene TRBV2 combines with J gene TRBJ1-5, with 7 bases aligning to TRBD1. This CDR3 contains 14 residues. CDR1 and CDR2 from the germline V gene are SNHLY and FYNNEI. CDR3 residues: CASRKDRDHQLQHF. CDR3 in DNA: TGTGCCAGCAGAAAAGACAGGGACCATCAGCTCCAGCATTTT.

The chain employs TRBV6-6 and TRBJ1-1; no reliable D call. V was pared by 10 bases and J by 5 bases, with 17 bases between. This CDR3 has 13 residues. Germline V gives CDR1 MNHNY, CDR2 SVGAGI (reference sequence). CDR3: CATTDLGGTEAFF. In DNA form, the CDR3 reads TGTGCCACCACCGACCTCGGAGGGACTGAAGCTTTCTTT.

The rearrangement joins TRBV5-1 to TRBJ2-3; 8 bases fit TRBD2. The trim removed 4 bases at V and 3 bases at J, leaving 7 bases unmatched. This CDR3 region has 15 residues. Germline V lookup: CDR1 SGHRS, CDR2 YFSETQ. CDR3 residues: CASSLRTSRTDTQYF. The CDR3 DNA sequence: TGCGCCAGCAGCCTTAGGACTAGCCGGACAGATACGCAGTATTTT. Complete variable domain (other parts from reference TRBV5-1 and TRBJ2-3): KAGVTQTPRYLIKTRGQQVTLSCSPISGHRSVSWYQQTPGQGLQFLFEYFSETQRNKGNFPGRFSGRQFSNSRSEMNVSTLELGDSALYLCASSLRTSRTDTQYFGPGTRLTVL.

This clone was seen once. The chain joins TRBV19 to TRBJ2-7; the match to TRBD2 covers 10 bases. Germline CDR1 reads LNHDA; CDR2 reads SQIVND (reference sequence). The V gene end was trimmed by 5 bases and the J gene end by 2 bases; junction bases not matched to a gene: 6. This CDR3 comprises 15 residues. CDR3 loop: CASSVGTSVAYEQYF. CDR3 DNA: TGTGCCAGTAGTGTCGGGACTAGCGTGGCCTACGAGCAGTACTTC.

The V and J genes are TRBV27 and TRBJ2-5; possibly TRBD2 for D (5 bases). Germline V gives CDR1 MNHEY, CDR2 SMNVEV (reference sequence). The V and J ends lost 5 bases and 4 bases respectively, with 17 bases between them. This CDR3 has 15 amino acids. CDR3: CASSPRRGPIETQYF. As DNA, the CDR3 is TGTGCCAGCAGTCCCCGCAGAGGGCCGATAGAGACCCAGTACTTC.

In nucleotides, the CDR3 is TGTGCCAGTAGTATAGTAGCAGGGTTCACTGAAGCTTTCTTT. As protein: CASSIVAGFTEAFF. The chain combines TRBV19 with TRBJ1-1, with a tentative D call TRBD1 (5 bases). The CDR3 loop spans 14 amino acids. V shed 1 base and J shed 4 bases, with 10 bases lying between them. Per the germline V gene, CDR1 is LNHDA and CDR2 is SQIVND (reference sequence).

V gene TRBV10-3 combines with J gene TRBJ2-6; possibly TRBD2 for D (5 bases). Germline lookup yields CDR1 ENHRY and CDR2 SYGVKD. V lost 4 bases, J lost 2 bases, and 15 bases lay in between. The CDR3 is 17 residues long. CDR3 sequence reads: CAISALPGETGANVLTF. The CDR3, as DNA: TGTGCCATCAGTGCGCTCCCCGGGGAGACTGGGGCCAACGTCCTGACTTTC.

This clone was counted a few times. The J gene is TRBJ2-1, the V gene TRBV11-2, with D possibly being TRBD2 (5 bases). The germline V gene has CDR1 SGHAT and CDR2 FQNNGV. The CDR3 runs 17 residues. Trimming left V 3 bases short and J 0 bases short, with 15 bases between. CDR3 nucleotides: TGTGCCAGCAGCTTCCCTTGGAGCGGCAGCTCCTACAATGAGCAGTTCTTC. Translated: CASSFPWSGSSYNEQFF.